This entry is about one T cell receptor (beta chain). Its specificity is unknown. A much bigger clone sits one base away, suggesting this may be a read error. Through a sample-barcoded 5' primer and a J-beta primer mix, a second PCR was run for 7 to 11 cycles. Each cDNA molecule carried a tag from a template-switch adaptor that contained 12 random nucleotides. TCRdb fed the 5' RACE reads into MiXCR, producing one record per CDR3 protein. The sample includes roughly 800,000 distinct CDR3 sequences, approximately 35% of them seen just once. The data were obtained in a study of blood T cells in healthy people across ages. Study results and limitations: In older individuals, TCR beta diversity per million T cells was lower, falling roughly linearly with age.

The CDR3 runs to 14 residues. V shed 3 bases, J shed 13 bases, and the junction held 13 bases outside the gene matches. From germline, CDR1 is SGHRS and CDR2 YFSETQ. The donors, all healthy, were Caucasians living in Russia, aged about 6 to 90. PBMCs were isolated at a quantity of at least 7 million per sample. The sequenced sample consisted of blood. The TCR sequence derives from a man between 18 and 35 years old in good health. The rearrangement joins TRBV5-1 to TRBJ2-1, with 7 bases matching TRBD1. In DNA form, the CDR3 reads TGCGCCAGCAGCTCCACGACAGGGCGAGAGACCCAGTTCTTC. Protein: CASSSTTGRETQFF.